This T cell receptor (beta chain) was profiled in a study of cytomegalovirus exposure and HLA in healthy donors. Background on the study: From approximately 170 million T cells, an earlier analysis saw approximately 110 million unique TCR beta sequences.

General observations from the study: The Asian-associated ancestry cluster reportedly had fewer N-insertions than the approximately 690-donor mean in a later analysis. Researchers reported in a later analysis that a missense DCLRE1C variant was tied to TCR beta V- and J-gene trimming. The majority of CMV-associated TCR beta chains were reported as apparently HLA-restricted in a later analysis.

Primers for the PCR totalled 60 Vbeta and 13 Jbeta. Sequencing was performed with immunoSEQ multiplex PCR; in TCRdb, only in-frame clones are kept and a portion is missing. The table shows some 110,000 clones, with roughly 13% occurring only once. V was cut by 3 bases and J by 4 bases, with 15 bases left in between. Germline V lookup: CDR1 KGHSH, CDR2 LQKENI. This CDR3 spans 15 amino acids. The table lists this clone with a few counts. Its antigen is not identified. This chain links TRBV18 with TRBJ1-1, with D possibly matching TRBD1 (6 bases). What was sequenced was PBMCs. The TCR comes from a man in his forties in good health and CMV-seropositive. As DNA, the CDR3 is TGTGCCAGCTCACCTAACCGGGGGGCGGTCACTGAAGCTTTCTTT. Protein: CASSPNRGAVTEAFF.